This TCR beta chain was observed in a study of shared clonotypes between healthy human individuals. General study points: Rarefaction showed that sequencing of sorted subsets was incomplete (despite large depth).

Assay execution proceeded at the deep level. The repertoire was sequenced with immunoSEQ multiplex PCR; TCRdb's copy has only in-frame clones and lacks some. The sample has approximately 2,000,000 clones, roughly 92% seen once; the top ten hold around 0.38%. Points on this clone: Its antigen is undetermined.

The authors divided CD4+ cells into CD45RA+ naive and CD45RA-negative memory subsets. The CDR3 totals 16 residues. After removal of 1 base from V and 5 bases from J, the junction contained 8 bases not matched to a gene. From germline, CDR1 is SGHRS and CDR2 YFSETQ. Source material: naive CD4+ T cells from PBMCs. Documented subset: CD45RA+ positively selected. This TCR came from a man between 18 and 29 years old in good health. Some clones in this sample may be carry-over from other donors' samples. The V gene is TRBV5-1, the J gene TRBJ2-7; 11 nucleotides match TRBD2. CDR3 region: CASSLTSGSFRHEQYF. DNA for the CDR3: TGCGCCAGCAGCTTGACTAGCGGGAGTTTTCGGCACGAGCAGTACTTC.